One and the same sample provided the 26 T cell receptor beta chains below, sequenced in a study of T cell responses to AZD1222 COVID-19 vaccine. The table came from immunoSEQ multiplex PCR; TCRdb's copy has only in-frame clones and leaves some out. The sample has about 150,000 clones; around 90% are singletons. The sequencing here drew on peripheral blood, taken 28 days after the second AZD1222 dose. These receptors originate from an adult who received the AZD1222 COVID-19 vaccine.

This CDR3 reads CASTLPALGDTGNTIYF. CDR3 bases: TGTGCCAGCACCCTCCCCGCCTTGGGGGATACTGGAAACACCATATATTTT. The rearrangement uses TRBV2 and TRBJ1-3; tentative D call: TRBD1 (5 bases). The CDR3 contains 17 residues. The V gene lost 7 bases and the J gene lost 2 bases, with 21 bases spanning the gap. The germline V gene has CDR1 SNHLY and CDR2 FYNNEI.

The chain has TRBV6-8 and TRBJ2-7; weak D call: TRBD2 (5 bases). This CDR3 is 14 amino acids long. Trimming pared 2 bases from V and 3 bases from J, leaving 11 bases between. Germline-derived CDR1 and CDR2 are MNHGY and SAAAGT. CDR3 DNA sequence: TGTGCCAGCAGTTACCCCCGGACTGTCTACGAGCAGTACTTC. Its translation: CASSYPRTVYEQYF.

The chain joins TRBV5-1 to TRBJ2-5, with TRBD2 matching 12 bases. The CDR3 has 15 amino acids. V was pared by 3 bases and J by 4 bases, with 4 bases of the junction left unmatched. Per germline, CDR1 SGHRS and CDR2 YFSETQ. The CDR3 protein is CASSSLAGGGETQYF. CDR3 DNA sequence: TGCGCCAGCAGCTCACTAGCGGGAGGCGGAGAGACCCAGTACTTC.

This clone has more than one count but fewer than ten. The chain is built from TRBV2 and TRBJ1-5, with D unresolved. Germline V gene data show CDR1 as SNHLY and CDR2 as FYNNEI. Trimming stripped 7 bases from V and 1 base from J, with 11 bases between. This CDR3 is 14 amino acids long. The CDR3 protein is CASIETASNQPQHF. The CDR3 DNA follows: TGTGCCAGCATCGAAACAGCCAGCAATCAGCCCCAGCATTTT.

DNA of the CDR3: TGTGCCAGCAGTTACAGGTTAAACTACGAGCAGTACTTC. Amino acid sequence: CASSYRLNYEQYF. The chain carries TRBV27 and TRBJ2-7, with D possibly TRBD1 on 5 matching bases. The germline gives CDR1 MNHEY, CDR2 SMNVEV (reference sequence). Trimming cost V 4 bases and J 3 bases, with 10 bases left between them. CDR3 length: 13 amino acids.

The genes are TRBV24-1 and TRBJ2-1; possibly TRBD1 for D (6 bases). V lost 7 bases to trimming and J lost 2 bases, with 8 bases between them. The CDR3 extends over 13 amino acids. From germline, CDR1 is KGHDR and CDR2 SFDVKD. This chain's CDR3 is CATRGDTYNEQFF. CDR3 bases: TGTGCCACCAGGGGGGACACCTACAATGAGCAGTTCTTC.

The chain carries TRBV11-2 and TRBJ2-7, with D perhaps matching TRBD1 or TRBD2 (5 bases each). CDR3 length equals 13 residues. CDR1 is SGHAT, CDR2 FQNNGV, per germline. The V end was cut by 5 bases, the J end by 7 bases, with 15 bases between. The CDR3 coding sequence is TGTGCCAGCAGCCCCTATTGGGGGTGGGAGCAGTACTTC. As protein: CASSPYWGWEQYF.

The CDR3 region has the DNA TGTGCCAGCAGCTTTTCACCTAGCGGGAACACCGGGGAGCTGTTTTTT. Amino acids: CASSFSPSGNTGELFF. V and J are TRBV7-3 and TRBJ2-2, with 7 positions matching TRBD2. The CDR3 is 16 amino acids. The germline gives CDR1 SGHTA, CDR2 FQGTGA. V was clipped by 3 bases and J by 1 base; unmatched bases: 5.

As DNA, the CDR3 is TGTGCCAGTAGTATGAGACAGGCTTTCACTGAAGCTTTCTTT. This translates into CASSMRQAFTEAFF. The V call is TRBV19, the J call TRBJ1-1; maybe TRBD1 (6 bases). V was cut by 3 bases and J by 4 bases, with 12 bases left in between. The CDR3 is made up of 14 amino acids. From germline, CDR1 is LNHDA and CDR2 SQIVND (reference sequence).

The table lists this clone with a count of one. The chain couples TRBV28 to TRBJ1-5; D is ambiguous. The V end was cut by 3 bases, the J end by 9 bases, with 9 bases between. This CDR3 region has 12 residues. Germline V gives CDR1 MDHEN, CDR2 SYDVKM. The chain's CDR3 is CASSFSLGPQHF. The CDR3 nucleotides are TGTGCCAGCAGTTTCTCCCTGGGGCCCCAGCATTTT.

The chain combines TRBV20-1 with TRBJ2-1; a possible D gene is TRBD2 (5 bases). The CDR3 is made up of 11 amino acids. Trimming took 6 bases from V and 8 from J, leaving 11 bases between them. Germline CDR1 and CDR2: DFQATT and SNEGSKA (reference sequence). CDR3 in amino acids: CSADYAYEQFF. DNA for the CDR3: TGCAGTGCCGACTATGCCTATGAGCAGTTCTTC.

The rearrangement uses TRBV27 and TRBJ2-7, with D tentatively TRBD1 (6 bases). There are 13 residues in the CDR3. Germline CDR1 MNHEY, CDR2 SMNVEV (reference sequence). Trimming cost V 2 bases and J 6 bases, with 11 bases left between them. Here the CDR3 DNA reads TGTGCCAGCAGTTTAGCCCGAGGGGGCGAGCAGTACTTC. Translating gives CASSLARGGEQYF.

J is TRBJ2-5 and V is TRBV24-1, with 11 bases lining up with TRBD2. The junction had 8 bases not matched to a gene; V was cut back by 4 bases and J by 5 bases. This CDR3 has 16 amino acids. Germline V gene data show CDR1 as KGHDR and CDR2 as SFDVKD. CDR3 coding DNA: TGTGCCACCAGTGACGAGACTAGCGGGATTGGCGAGACCCAGTACTTC. As protein: CATSDETSGIGETQYF.

This clone was picked up a small number of times. V and J are TRBV19 and TRBJ1-2, with D unresolved. The germline CDR1 and CDR2 sequences are LNHDA and SQIVND (reference sequence). This CDR3 is 15 amino acids long. V dropped 5 bases and J dropped 5 bases, with 18 bases sitting between them. Here the CDR3 reads CASSPPIYAAYGYTF. As DNA, the CDR3 is TGTGCCAGTAGTCCCCCGATCTACGCCGCATATGGCTACACCTTC.

This chain uses TRBV28 with TRBJ2-7; 9 bases agree with TRBD2. CDR1 MDHEN and CDR2 SYDVKM come from the germline V gene. With V trimmed by 7 bases and J by 6 bases, 13 bases remained unmatched. This CDR3 spans 15 amino acids. As DNA, the CDR3 is TGTGCCAGCACTCTTTATGTAGCGGGAGAACCCGAGCAGTACTTC. This encodes CASTLYVAGEPEQYF.

The rearrangement links TRBV6-1 to TRBJ2-1; TRBD1 agrees at 8 bases. Trimming at V came to 1 base and at J to 1 base, leaving 6 bases not matched to a gene. CDR1 MNHNS and CDR2 SASEGT come from the germline V gene. CDR3 size: 17 residues. The CDR3 coding sequence is TGTGCCAGCAGTGAAGGACGCAGGGGGCTTTCCTACAATGAGCAGTTCTTC. Translating it yields CASSEGRRGLSYNEQFF.

The CDR3 region is CASSYSSAFPYEQYF. The CDR3 DNA follows: TGTGCCAGCAGTTACTCCTCGGCCTTTCCCTACGAGCAGTACTTC. V usage is TRBV6-5 and J usage is TRBJ2-7; D not resolved. V shed 0 bases and J shed 2 bases, with 11 bases lying between them. There are 15 residues in the CDR3. Looked up from germline, CDR1 is MNHEY and CDR2 is SVGAGI.

The J gene is TRBJ2-2, the V gene TRBV27, with D possibly called TRBD1 or TRBD2 (6 bases each). Germline V lookup: CDR1 MNHEY, CDR2 SMNVEV (reference sequence). This CDR3 spans 16 amino acids. V was trimmed by 6 bases and J by 2 bases, leaving 16 bases between them. For the CDR3, the DNA is TGTGCCAGCAGGAGCTCAGGGGACTTTAACACCGGGGAGCTGTTTTTT. Translation: CASRSSGDFNTGELFF.

The chain uses TRBV23-1 and TRBJ1-1; no firm D call. TRBV23-1 is known as an ORF, though its function is uncertain. V was clipped by 7 bases and J by 0 bases, with 15 bases between them. This CDR3 is built from 15 residues. CDR3 nucleotides: TGCGCCAGCACGCCACCGGGAGGGCTGAACACTGAAGCTTTCTTT. Protein sequence: CASTPPGGLNTEAFF.

J is TRBJ2-7 and V is TRBV3-1 (or the pseudogene TRBV3-2), with TRBD1 as a possible D gene (5 bases). The germline V gene encodes CDR1 LGHDT and CDR2 YNNKEL (reference sequence). V shed 0 bases and J shed 2 bases, with 5 bases lying between them. This CDR3 is 13 amino acids long. CDR3 DNA sequence: TGTGCCAGCAGCCAAGAGACAGCCTACGAGCAGTACTTC. It translates to CASSQETAYEQYF.

The count of this clone is one. This sequence joins TRBV19 and TRBJ2-3; D remains unclear. Germline CDR1 is LNHDA and CDR2 is SQIVND (reference sequence). Trimming pared 3 bases from V and 0 bases from J, leaving 10 bases between. The CDR3 sequence is 15 residues long. The CDR3 DNA sequence: TGTGCCAGTAGTATCTTTCTAACTAGCACAGATACGCAGTATTTT. Translated: CASSIFLTSTDTQYF.

The V and J genes are TRBV3-1 (or the pseudogene TRBV3-2) and TRBJ2-1; D uncertain. This CDR3 is built from 15 residues. Germline CDR1 is LGHDT and CDR2 is YNNKEL (reference sequence). V was shortened by 2 bases and J by 0 bases, with 8 bases between the two germline ends. For the CDR3, the DNA is TGTGCCAGCAGCCAAATGCAGAGCTCCTACAATGAGCAGTTCTTC. The encoded protein is CASSQMQSSYNEQFF.

The chain combines TRBV5-1 with TRBJ1-2; D might be TRBD1 (6 bases). V was pared by 3 bases and J by 5 bases, with 14 bases between. CDR1 is SGHRS, CDR2 YFSETQ, per germline. This CDR3 is 14 amino acids long. CDR3 loop: CASSSGVPGYGYTF. The CDR3 DNA follows: TGCGCCAGCAGCTCAGGGGTCCCAGGATATGGCTACACCTTC.

The chain has TRBV11-3 and TRBJ2-3; D unclear. V lost 0 bases and J 1 base, leaving 8 bases between the germline ends. Looked up from germline, CDR1 is SGHNT and CDR2 is YENEEA. The CDR3 loop spans 15 amino acids. The CDR3 nucleotides read TGTGCCAGCAGCTTAGAGGGCAGACGCACAGATACGCAGTATTTT. Translating gives CASSLEGRRTDTQYF.

Here the CDR3 reads CASSLGMTRTGELFF. The CDR3 nucleotides read TGTGCCAGCAGCTTGGGGATGACGAGGACCGGGGAGCTGTTTTTT. The J gene is TRBJ2-2, the V gene TRBV11-3; D remains unclear. With 3 bases removed from V and 5 bases from J, the gap between germline ends came to 13 bases. Germline loops: CDR1 SGHNT, CDR2 YENEEA. This CDR3 comprises 15 residues. Based on the CDR3 plus reference TRBV11-3 and TRBJ2-2, the full variable domain is EAGVVQSPRYKIIEKKQPVAFWCNPISGHNTLYWYLQNLGQGPELLIRYENEEAVDDSQLPKDRFSAERLKGVDSTLKIQPAELGDSAVYLCASSLGMTRTGELFFGEGSRLTVL.

The chain couples TRBV27 to TRBJ1-6; possible D gene TRBD1, 5 bases. This CDR3 is built from 14 residues. V gave up 7 bases and J gave up 4 bases, with 11 bases separating them. Germline V gene data show CDR1 as MNHEY and CDR2 as SMNVEV (reference sequence). The CDR3: CASTAGTYNSPLHF. DNA for the CDR3: TGTGCCAGCACCGCCGGGACTTATAATTCACCCCTCCACTTT.